This is a list of T cell receptor beta chains from one sample in a study of long-term antiretroviral therapy in people with HIV. Libraries were prepared by immunoSEQ multiplex PCR; TCRdb keeps only in-frame clonotypes and omits some of them. The profile shows over 15,000 clones, more than 60% of them singletons. The specimen was unsorted PBMCs, collected around 2.2 years before starting antiretroviral therapy. Receptors originate from a man aged 25-40 years with HIV. The CDR3 runs from the conserved cysteine through the conserved F or W. The order of the fields is J gene, V gene, clone size, D gene, CDR3 DNA, CDR3 protein. The D gene is left open where the match is weak. Expanded clones are given a class, and other clones once, few, many or no size at all.

j_gene: TRBJ2-1
v_gene: TRBV5-6
abundance: -
d_gene: TRBD1
CDR3nt: TGTGCCAGCAGCTTGGATAATCCCGGGACAGCTGAGCAGTTCTTC
CDR3aa: CASSLDNPGTAEQFF

j_gene: TRBJ2-7
v_gene: TRBV4-3
abundance: -
d_gene: -
CDR3nt: TGCGCCAGCAGCCAAGATCATCGGAGCTTGTACGAGCAGTACTTC
CDR3aa: CASSQDHRSLYEQYF

j_gene: TRBJ1-4
v_gene: TRBV10-2
abundance: -
d_gene: -
CDR3nt: TGCGCCAGCAGGACCGACAGCGTTAATGAAAAACTGTTTTTT
CDR3aa: CASRTDSVNEKLFF

j_gene: TRBJ2-5
v_gene: TRBV20-1
abundance: once
d_gene: -
CDR3nt: TGCAGTGCTAGTACAGAGACCCAGTACTTC
CDR3aa: CSASTETQYF

j_gene: TRBJ1-1
v_gene: TRBV19
abundance: -
d_gene: -
CDR3nt: TGTGCCAGCAGGAGTATGAACACTGAAGCTTTCTTT
CDR3aa: CASRSMNTEAFF

j_gene: TRBJ1-6
v_gene: TRBV27
abundance: -
d_gene: -
CDR3nt: TGTGCCAGCAGTTTATACTTAGAGTCACCCCTCCACTTT
CDR3aa: CASSLYLESPLHF

j_gene: TRBJ2-3
v_gene: TRBV5-6
abundance: -
d_gene: -
CDR3nt: TGTGCCAGCAGCTTGGGGCCGTCGGGGGTTACAGATACGCAGTATTTT
CDR3aa: CASSLGPSGVTDTQYF

j_gene: TRBJ2-5
v_gene: TRBV5-4
abundance: once
d_gene: -
CDR3nt: TGTGCCAGCAGCCTAGGACAGCAAGAGACCCAGTACTTC
CDR3aa: CASSLGQQETQYF

j_gene: TRBJ2-7
v_gene: TRBV7-9
abundance: -
d_gene: -
CDR3nt: TGTGCCAGCAGCTCCGGACGGAGTCCCTACGAGCAGTACTTC
CDR3aa: CASSSGRSPYEQYF

j_gene: TRBJ1-6
v_gene: TRBV7-2
abundance: -
d_gene: -
CDR3nt: TGTGCCAGCAGCTTAGCCCCACCCAAGGCGAAGTCACCCCTCCACTTT
CDR3aa: CASSLAPPKAKSPLHF

j_gene: TRBJ2-1
v_gene: TRBV7-9
abundance: -
d_gene: TRBD2
CDR3nt: TGTGCCAGCAGCCCTGTCGGGCCTACTAGCGGGGAGCTGAATGAGCAGTTCTTC
CDR3aa: CASSPVGPTSGELNEQFF

j_gene: TRBJ1-5
v_gene: TRBV19
abundance: -
d_gene: -
CDR3nt: TGTGCCAGTAGTACCTACAATCAGCCCCAGCATTTT
CDR3aa: CASSTYNQPQHF

j_gene: TRBJ2-7
v_gene: TRBV28
abundance: -
d_gene: -
CDR3nt: TGTGCCAGCAGTTCGGGGCAGGGCGATTCCGAGCAGTACTTC
CDR3aa: CASSSGQGDSEQYF

j_gene: TRBJ2-5
v_gene: TRBV9
abundance: -
d_gene: -
CDR3nt: TGTGCCAGCAGCGTAGGAGTTGATATGGGAGGAGAGACCCAGTACTTC
CDR3aa: CASSVGVDMGGETQYF

j_gene: TRBJ1-3
v_gene: TRBV9
abundance: -
d_gene: TRBD1
CDR3nt: TGTGCCAGCAGCGTTGTCGATACAACAGGGGCTGGAAACACCATATATTTT
CDR3aa: CASSVVDTTGAGNTIYF

j_gene: TRBJ1-6
v_gene: TRBV7-9
abundance: -
d_gene: -
CDR3nt: TGTGCCAGCAGCGCGGGACCGAGTAATTCACCCCTCCACTTT
CDR3aa: CASSAGPSNSPLHF

j_gene: TRBJ2-2
v_gene: TRBV4-2
abundance: -
d_gene: -
CDR3nt: TGTGCCAGCAGCCATGGGGAAAACACCGGGGAGCTGTTTTTT
CDR3aa: CASSHGENTGELFF

j_gene: TRBJ2-7
v_gene: TRBV27
abundance: -
d_gene: -
CDR3nt: TGTGCCAGCAGTTCACTCACAGGGTTCGAGCAGTACTTC
CDR3aa: CASSSLTGFEQYF

j_gene: TRBJ2-6
v_gene: TRBV19
abundance: -
d_gene: -
CDR3nt: TGTGCCAGTACTCGGGGTGGTAGGGGGGCCAACGTCCTGACTTTC
CDR3aa: CASTRGGRGANVLTF

j_gene: TRBJ2-7
v_gene: TRBV9
abundance: -
d_gene: TRBD2
CDR3nt: TGTGCCAGCAGCGCCGGGACTAGCGGGATTTACGAGCAGTACTTC
CDR3aa: CASSAGTSGIYEQYF

j_gene: TRBJ1-1
v_gene: TRBV20-1
abundance: -
d_gene: -
CDR3nt: TGCAGTGCTAGTGAAGCTTTCTTT
CDR3aa: CSASEAFF

j_gene: TRBJ2-1
v_gene: TRBV2
abundance: -
d_gene: -
CDR3nt: TGTGCCAGCGGGATCGGGTTCAATGAGCAGTTCTTC
CDR3aa: CASGIGFNEQFF

j_gene: TRBJ2-2
v_gene: TRBV25-1
abundance: -
d_gene: TRBD2
CDR3nt: TGTGCCAGCAGTGTTTTAGCGGGGGGCGCCGGGGAGCTGTTTTTT
CDR3aa: CASSVLAGGAGELFF

j_gene: TRBJ2-7
v_gene: TRBV20-1
abundance: -
d_gene: -
CDR3nt: TGCAGTGGGGTAGGGGGATACGAGCAGTACTTC
CDR3aa: CSGVGGYEQYF

j_gene: TRBJ1-2
v_gene: TRBV5-4
abundance: -
d_gene: -
CDR3nt: TGTGCCACCAGCCCGCCCAGGGTCTATGGCTACACCTTC
CDR3aa: CATSPPRVYGYTF

j_gene: TRBJ1-1
v_gene: TRBV10-2
abundance: -
d_gene: -
CDR3nt: TGCGCCAGCAGTGAACGGCAGCACTTGAACACTGAAGCTTTCTTT
CDR3aa: CASSERQHLNTEAFF

j_gene: TRBJ2-1
v_gene: TRBV6-6
abundance: -
d_gene: -
CDR3nt: TGTGCCAGCAGTTACTCGAACCCATTAGATGAGCAGTTCTTC
CDR3aa: CASSYSNPLDEQFF